This entry features one T cell receptor (beta chain) sequence. Its antigen is undetermined. The method was immunoSEQ multiplex PCR; TCRdb's version includes in-frame clones alone and lacks a portion of them. The data contain around 150,000 clones, 85% to 90% of them singletons. The V end lost 0 bases, the J end lost 5 bases, and 17 bases lay between the germline ends. The CDR3 has 18 amino acids. Per germline, CDR1 LNHNV and CDR2 YYDKDF (reference sequence). The data were obtained in a study of T cell responses to AZD1222 COVID-19 vaccine. Broader study findings: The donors showed a predominance of white British ancestry and of females, with possible underestimation of clonal diversity. Baseline testing showed seropositivity in only six AZD1222 recipients. Dominant at 160-218 and 743-854, vaccine-associated CD4 TCRs also spanned spike.

The material was peripheral blood, obtained on day 0 of AZD1222 vaccination. This receptor was obtained from an adult in good health. The rearrangement links TRBV15 to TRBJ1-6, with D hard to call. CDR3 coding DNA: TGTGCCACCAGCAGAGATCCGGTATTGTCAGATAATAATTCACCCCTCCACTTT. Its protein is CATSRDPVLSDNNSPLHF.